This is a list of T cell receptor beta chains from one sample in a study of blood T cell repertoires in COVID-19. The repertoire was sequenced with immunoSEQ multiplex PCR; TCRdb's copy has only in-frame clones and lacks some. The data show 250,000 or so clones, around 89% seen once. Sequenced sample: peripheral blood. The receptors here all came from a woman aged 60-70 years with COVID-19, enrolled during active disease. The CDR3 runs from the conserved cysteine through the conserved F or W. Fields, in order: J gene, clone size, D gene, V gene, CDR3 protein, CDR3 DNA. The D gene is left open where the match is weak. Clone size is stated in some rows and not others, as once, few, many or a class when expanded.

>TRBJ1-5|.|.|TRBV6-1
CASSEAAAHNQPQHF
TGTGCCAGCAGTGAGGCGGCAGCACACAATCAGCCCCAGCATTTT
>TRBJ2-1|.|TRBD2|TRBV11-2
CASSLPGLSGGRNEQFF
TGTGCCAGCAGCTTACCCGGACTAAGCGGGGGGCGGAATGAGCAGTTCTTC
>TRBJ2-7|few|.|TRBV3-1/TRBV3-2
CASSQVPGGEQYF
TGTGCCAGCAGCCAAGTTCCCGGGGGCGAGCAGTACTTC
>TRBJ2-1|.|TRBD2|TRBV7-3
CASSNTVTSGGLSSYNEQFF
TGTGCCAGCAGCAACACTGTCACTAGCGGGGGCCTAAGCTCCTACAATGAGCAGTTCTTC
>TRBJ2-1|.|.|TRBV12-3/TRBV12-4
CASSRPNYNEQFF
TGTGCCAGCAGTCGTCCTAACTACAATGAGCAGTTCTTC
>TRBJ1-2|.|TRBD1|TRBV9
CASSEGWTGYMNYGYTF
TGTGCCAGCAGCGAAGGGTGGACAGGATATATGAACTATGGCTACACCTTC
>TRBJ1-1|.|TRBD1|TRBV20-1
CSASPGQTMNTEAFF
TGCAGTGCTAGTCCGGGACAGACGATGAACACTGAAGCTTTCTTT
>TRBJ1-2|.|TRBD1|TRBV11-2
CASSLPGQGGYTF
TGTGCCAGCAGCTTACCTGGACAGGGGGGCTACACCTTC
>TRBJ2-2|.|TRBD2|TRBV3-1/TRBV3-2
CASTRLATGELFF
TGTGCCAGCACCCGACTAGCTACCGGGGAGCTGTTTTTT
>TRBJ1-6|.|.|TRBV25-1
CASSVNQASGSPLHF
TGTGCCAGCAGTGTCAACCAGGCCTCTGGATCACCCCTCCACTTT
>TRBJ1-3|.|.|TRBV19
CASGKAGAGNTIYF
TGTGCCAGTGGCAAGGCGGGGGCCGGAAACACCATATATTTT
>TRBJ1-3|.|.|TRBV9
CASSVTSERSGNTIYF
TGTGCCAGCAGCGTAACCTCAGAACGCTCTGGAAACACCATATATTTT
>TRBJ2-7|once|TRBD1|TRBV5-4
CASSPDRGRWDEQYF
TGTGCCAGCAGCCCGGACAGGGGGCGGTGGGACGAGCAGTACTTC
>TRBJ2-3|.|.|TRBV7-9
CASSLVGEGTDTQYF
TGTGCCAGCAGCTTAGTTGGTGAGGGCACAGATACGCAGTATTTT
>TRBJ1-6|.|.|TRBV2
CASSGDRPNSPLHF
TGTGCCAGCAGTGGCGACAGACCGAATTCACCCCTCCACTTT
>TRBJ1-1|few|.|TRBV24-1
CATSDWGGGTEAFF
TGTGCCACCAGTGATTGGGGGGGCGGCACTGAAGCTTTCTTT
>TRBJ2-5|.|TRBD1|TRBV28
CASRITGVETQYF
TGTGCCAGCAGGATCACAGGGGTAGAGACCCAGTACTTC
>TRBJ2-1|.|.|TRBV6-1
CASSEVSEQFF
TGTGCCAGCAGTGAAGTATCGGAGCAGTTCTTC
>TRBJ1-1|.|.|TRBV7-9
CASSLQGNTEAFF
TGTGCCAGCAGCTTGCAGGGAAACACTGAAGCTTTCTTT
>TRBJ1-2|.|.|TRBV6-5
CASKRAAPGYTF
TGTGCCAGCAAAAGAGCTGCCCCTGGCTACACCTTC
>TRBJ2-2|.|.|TRBV7-2
CASSLVGQMNTGELFF
TGTGCCAGCAGCTTAGTAGGACAGATGAACACCGGGGAGCTGTTTTTT
>TRBJ1-4|.|.|TRBV4-3
CASSQGVQGDLFF
TGCGCCAGCAGCCAAGGAGTACAGGGTGACCTGTTTTTT
>TRBJ1-1|once|TRBD1|TRBV4-3
CASSPFRATGGQMNTEAFF
TGCGCCAGCAGCCCCTTCAGGGCGACAGGGGGGCAGATGAACACTGAAGCTTTCTTT
>TRBJ2-7|.|TRBD1|TRBV2
CASSPPGQGANEQYF
TGTGCCAGCAGTCCGCCGGGACAGGGGGCGAACGAGCAGTACTTC
>TRBJ2-3|.|TRBD1|TRBV14
CASSQDDRPGGKYTQYF
TGTGCCAGCAGCCAAGATGATAGGCCAGGGGGCAAGTATACGCAGTATTTT
>TRBJ2-5|.|.|TRBV7-2
CASSLASGGGETQYF
TGTGCCAGCAGCTTAGCATCTGGGGGCGGAGAGACCCAGTACTTC
>TRBJ2-5|.|.|TRBV7-6
CASSLGAGGYQETQYF
TGTGCCAGCAGCTTAGGGGCAGGGGGGTACCAAGAGACCCAGTACTTC
>TRBJ1-2|.|.|TRBV6-5
CASSYSKAPGSGGYTF
TGTGCCAGCAGTTACTCGAAGGCCCCCGGGTCTGGGGGCTACACCTTC
>TRBJ2-3|.|.|TRBV3-1/TRBV3-2
CASSREWISTDTQYF
TGTGCCAGCAGTAGGGAGTGGATTAGCACAGATACGCAGTATTTT
>TRBJ2-2|.|TRBD1|TRBV7-2
CASRRTLGTGGTGELFF
TGTGCCAGCAGGCGGACACTCGGGACAGGTGGGACCGGGGAGCTGTTTTTT
>TRBJ1-1|.|TRBD1|TRBV18
CASSPRTGPEAFF
TGTGCCAGCTCACCTCGGACAGGGCCTGAAGCTTTCTTT
>TRBJ1-5|.|.|TRBV6-6
CASSGQGIGQPQHF
TGTGCCAGCAGCGGACAAGGAATCGGGCAGCCCCAGCATTTT
>TRBJ1-2|.|TRBD1|TRBV5-4
CASSLATGTGEGYTF
TGTGCCAGCAGCTTGGCAACCGGGACAGGGGAAGGCTACACCTTC
>TRBJ1-5|.|.|TRBV27
CASRTAQGKGSNQPQHF
TGTGCCAGCCGGACAGCTCAGGGGAAGGGGAGCAATCAGCCCCAGCATTTT
>TRBJ1-4|.|TRBD1|TRBV19
CASSFGTAYEKLFF
TGTGCCAGTAGCTTCGGGACAGCTTATGAAAAACTGTTTTTT
>TRBJ2-3|.|TRBD2|TRBV7-2
CASSSGLVSDTQYF
TGTGCCAGCAGCTCCGGACTAGTTTCAGATACGCAGTATTTT
>TRBJ2-1|once|.|TRBV6-2/TRBV6-3
CASSFRLQNNEQFF
TGTGCCAGCAGTTTTAGACTCCAAAACAATGAGCAGTTCTTC
>TRBJ1-2|.|.|TRBV19
CASSNINRRYTF
TGTGCCAGTAGTAACATCAACAGGCGCTACACCTTC